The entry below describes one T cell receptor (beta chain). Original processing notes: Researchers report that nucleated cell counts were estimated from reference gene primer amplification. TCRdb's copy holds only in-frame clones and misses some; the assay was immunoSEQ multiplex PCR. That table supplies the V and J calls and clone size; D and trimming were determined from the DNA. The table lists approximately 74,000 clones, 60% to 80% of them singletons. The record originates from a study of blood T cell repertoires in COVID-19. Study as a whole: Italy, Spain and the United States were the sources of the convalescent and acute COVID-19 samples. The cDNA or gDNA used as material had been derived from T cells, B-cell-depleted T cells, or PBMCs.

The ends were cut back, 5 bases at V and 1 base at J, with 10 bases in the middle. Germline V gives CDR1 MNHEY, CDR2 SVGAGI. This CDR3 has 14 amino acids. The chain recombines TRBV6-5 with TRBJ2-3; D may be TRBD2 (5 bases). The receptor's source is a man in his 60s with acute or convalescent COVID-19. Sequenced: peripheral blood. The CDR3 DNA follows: TGTGCCAGCAGTCCGAGGGATGGCACAGATACGCAGTATTTT. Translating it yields CASSPRDGTDTQYF.